The 29 T cell receptor beta chains given below trace back to one sample, sequenced in a study of beta chain features in type 1 diabetes. No antigens are known for them. The study, taken as a whole, reports: For Type 1 diabetes patients, all four CD4+ subsets carried TCRB CDR3s that were moderately but significantly shorter.

All of the isolated RNA was reverse transcribed, so expressed TCRB transcripts were sequenced. Repertoires were generated with immunoSEQ multiplex PCR, while TCRdb's copy carries only in-frame clones and drops some. Counted here are 300,000 to 350,000 clones, approximately 10% occurring once; the ten biggest clones make up about 1%. Sample: central memory CD4+ T cells from blood. The receptors stem from a young man with type 1 diabetes.

This clone was counted a few times. V and J are TRBV30 and TRBJ1-1; D call uncertain. The CDR3 is 13 amino acids. Germline values: CDR1 GTSNPN, CDR2 SVGIG (reference sequence). Trimming took 2 bases from V and 1 from J, leaving 8 bases between them. CDR3 DNA sequence: TGTGCCTGGAGTATTGACCCGAACACTGAAGCTTTCTTT. It specifies CAWSIDPNTEAFF. Variable domain in full (rest from reference TRBV30 and TRBJ1-1): SQTIHQWPATLVQPVGSPLSLECTVEGTSNPNLYWYRQAAGRGLQLLFYSVGIGQISSEVPQNLSASRPQDRQFILSSKKLLLSDSGFYLCAWSIDPNTEAFFGQGTRLTVV.

Many counts were recorded for this clone. The chain carries TRBV21-1 and TRBJ2-1. TRBV21-1 is termed a pseudogene. This CDR3 has 16 amino acids. DNA for the CDR3: TGTGCCAGCAGCAAAGATAAGATTGGAACGTACAATGAGCAGTTCTTC. Protein sequence: CASSKDKIGTYNEQFF.

Only a few counts were recorded for this clone. The V gene is TRBV28, the J gene TRBJ1-2; D not certain. V lost 4 bases and J 4 bases, leaving 13 bases between the germline ends. The CDR3 contains 14 residues. The germline V gene has CDR1 MDHEN and CDR2 SYDVKM. The CDR3, as DNA: TGTGCCAGCAGTTCCACCCCACGGGTCTATGGCTACACCTTC. It yields the protein CASSSTPRVYGYTF.

This clone has a handful of counts. The rearrangement uses TRBV7-9 and TRBJ1-1; D call uncertain. This CDR3 spans 18 amino acids. CDR1 is SEHNR and CDR2 is FQNEAQ in the germline V gene (reference sequence). V lost 5 bases and J lost 3, with 25 bases in between. This CDR3 reads CASSRSHVSVDFYTEAFF. The DNA of the CDR3 is TGTGCCAGCAGCCGATCCCACGTCTCGGTCGATTTCTACACTGAAGCTTTCTTT. The variable domain in full, completed from reference TRBV7-9 and TRBJ1-1, reads DTGVSQNPRHKITKRGQNVTFRCDPISEHNRLYWYRQTLGQGPEFLTYFQNEAQLEKSRLLSDRFSAERPKGSFSTLEIQRTEQGDSAMYLCASSRSHVSVDFYTEAFFGQGTRLTVV.

This clone was counted a few times. This CDR3 reads CASSFGGGYNEQFF. CDR3 sequence (DNA): TGCGCCAGCAGCTTTGGCGGGGGCTACAATGAGCAGTTCTTC. This chain joins TRBV5-1 and TRBJ2-1, with 7 nucleotides matching TRBD2. The V segment lost 2 bases and the J segment 3 bases; nucleotides outside the gene matches: 2. The CDR3 length is 14 residues. Germline V gives CDR1 SGHRS, CDR2 YFSETQ.

J is TRBJ2-3 and V is TRBV5-1, with D possibly being TRBD1 (5 bases). The V end was cut by 4 bases, the J end by 4 bases, with 22 bases between. CDR1 is SGHRS, CDR2 YFSETQ, per germline. The CDR3 is made up of 17 amino acids. This CDR3 reads CASSPGWGGLSADTQYF. The CDR3 nucleotides read TGCGCCAGCAGCCCCGGTTGGGGCGGCCTGTCGGCAGATACGCAGTATTTT.

This clone has a count of ten or more. The chain recombines TRBV5-6 with TRBJ2-5; D gene unclear. Trimming took 0 bases from V and 4 from J, leaving 7 bases between them. The CDR3 length is 13 residues. Germline lookup yields CDR1 SGHDT and CDR2 YYEEEE. The CDR3 DNA reads TGTGCCAGCAGCTTGGTACCAGGAGAGACCCAGTACTTC. It specifies CASSLVPGETQYF.

This clone turned up a few times. The chain employs TRBV4-3 and TRBJ1-2; 9 bases are a match to TRBD1. The V and J ends lost 5 bases and 3 bases, in that order; junction bases with no gene match: 10. This CDR3 spans 16 amino acids. The germline CDR1 and CDR2 sequences are LGHNA and YSLEER. The CDR3 region is CASSEHGTGTDYGYTF. DNA of the CDR3: TGCGCCAGCAGCGAACACGGGACAGGGACTGACTATGGCTACACCTTC.

The chain has TRBV9 and TRBJ1-2; 7 nucleotides align to TRBD1. The CDR3 extends over 15 amino acids. With 2 bases clipped from V and 2 bases from J, the junction kept 6 bases outside the gene matches. Germline assignment: CDR1 SGDLS and CDR2 YYNGEE. This CDR3 reads CASSVRTGANYGYTF. DNA for the CDR3: TGTGCCAGCAGCGTCCGGACAGGCGCGAACTATGGCTACACCTTC.

The rearrangement joins TRBV7-2 to TRBJ2-7, with D possibly TRBD2 on 5 matching bases. The CDR3 is 13 residues long. V lost 4 bases and J 9 bases, leaving 16 bases between the germline ends. CDR1 and CDR2 (germline): SGHTA, FQGNSA. CDR3 loop: CASSWKEAAPQYF. For the CDR3, the DNA is TGTGCCAGCAGCTGGAAGGAGGCGGCTCCGCAGTACTTC.

This chain links TRBV18 with TRBJ2-4; 9 bases are shared with TRBD1. CDR1 and CDR2 (germline): KGHSH, LQKENI. The CDR3 spans 14 residues. With V trimmed by 1 base and J by 8 bases, 3 bases remained unmatched. The CDR3 sequence: CASSPLDRGHIQYF. CDR3 sequence (DNA): TGTGCCAGCTCACCACTGGACAGGGGCCACATTCAGTACTTC.

This clone turned up a few times. CDR3 region: CAWNSPDTQYF. CDR3 nucleotides: TGTGCCTGGAATTCCCCAGATACGCAGTATTTT. The chain combines TRBV30 with TRBJ2-3; D remains unclear. The CDR3 consists of 11 residues. With 4 bases removed from V and 4 bases from J, the gap between germline ends came to 6 bases. In germline, CDR1 is GTSNPN, CDR2 SVGIG (reference sequence).

The sample holds a few counts of this clone. The chain combines TRBV5-4 with TRBJ2-7, with 7 bases aligning to TRBD2. CDR3 size: 13 residues. CDR1 SGHNT and CDR2 YYREEE come from the germline V gene (reference sequence). The V and J ends lost 5 bases and 4 bases, in that order; junction bases with no gene match: 6. CDR3 DNA: TGTGCCAGCAGTCGGGGGGAACTTTACGAGCAGTACTTC. This codes for CASSRGELYEQYF.

This chain connects TRBV19 to TRBJ1-5; D gene unclear. Between the trimmed V and J ends, which lost 10 bases and 5 bases, there was a span of 15 bases. Germline CDR1 and CDR2: LNHDA and SQIVND (reference sequence). The CDR3 is made up of 13 amino acids. CDR3 sequence reads: CATSGLSDQPQHF. The CDR3 DNA sequence: TGTGCCACCTCGGGCCTGTCGGATCAGCCCCAGCATTTT.

This clone appeared a few times. The chain carries TRBV2 and TRBJ2-7; D might be TRBD1 (7 bases). Germline CDR1 and CDR2: SNHLY and FYNNEI. CDR3 length equals 15 residues. The V gene lost 1 base and the J gene lost 9 bases, with 19 bases spanning the gap. CDR3 in DNA: TGTGCCAGCAGTGAAGTCGGGGGACAGATAATCGCGCAGTACTTC. It codes for CASSEVGGQIIAQYF.

There are a few counts of this clone. The chain employs TRBV10-3 and TRBJ1-2; TRBD1 is a possible D gene (6 bases). Trimming left V 10 bases short and J 6 bases short, with 12 bases between. From germline, CDR1 is ENHRY and CDR2 SYGVKD. The CDR3 is 11 residues long. In DNA, the CDR3 is TGTGCCACAACCCCAGGGGATGGCTACACCTTC. Its translation is CATTPGDGYTF.

This clone came up many times. The chain uses TRBV7-9 and TRBJ1-3; D is perhaps TRBD1 (5 bases). Germline loops: CDR1 SEHNR, CDR2 FQNEAQ (reference sequence). The V end lost 1 base, the J end lost 7 bases, and 17 bases lay between the germline ends. The CDR3 is made up of 16 amino acids. CDR3 nucleotide sequence: TGTGCCAGCAGCTTAGAAGTTGGTCCAGGGCTGAACACCATATATTTT. This sequence encodes CASSLEVGPGLNTIYF.

The chain uses TRBV7-9 and TRBJ1-1; 7 bases match TRBD1. Germline CDR1 SEHNR, CDR2 FQNEAQ (reference sequence). CDR3 size: 11 residues. V trimming: 6 bases; J trimming: 7 bases; junction bases outside the gene matches: 2. CDR3 nucleotides: TGTGCCAGCAGAGGACAGGATGAAGCTTTCTTT. This gives the protein CASRGQDEAFF.

V is TRBV5-6 and J is TRBJ1-2; D might be TRBD1 (5 bases). Germline V gene lookup returns CDR1 SGHDT and CDR2 YYEEEE. Trimming cost V 4 bases and J 2 bases, with 12 bases left between them. The CDR3 sequence is 14 residues long. The CDR3 here is CASSTMGGNYGYTF. CDR3 coding DNA: TGTGCCAGCAGCACCATGGGGGGGAACTATGGCTACACCTTC.

V and J are TRBV9 and TRBJ2-5, with 7 bases that match TRBD1. This CDR3 contains 16 residues. Germline lookup yields CDR1 SGDLS and CDR2 YYNGEE. V shed 0 bases and J 5 bases; nucleotides not matched to a gene: 10. CDR3 protein: CASSVGARDSTETQYF. The CDR3 nucleotides are TGTGCCAGCAGCGTAGGGGCCAGGGACAGTACGGAGACCCAGTACTTC.

The V gene is TRBV5-4, the J gene TRBJ2-3, with D possibly being TRBD1 or TRBD2 (5 bases each). The CDR3 contains 16 residues. Germline V lookup: CDR1 SGHNT, CDR2 YYREEE (reference sequence). V lost 2 bases, J lost 2 bases, and 15 bases lay in between. The CDR3 DNA follows: TGTGCCAGCAGCTTTCCAGGGAGCAGTATCACAGATACGCAGTATTTT. It yields the protein CASSFPGSSITDTQYF. The variable domain in full, with the rest retrieved from reference TRBV5-4 and TRBJ2-3, is ETGVTQSPTHLIKTRGQQVTLRCSSQSGHNTVSWYQQALGQGPQFIFQYYREEENGRGNFPPRFSGLQFPNYSSELNVNALELDDSALYLCASSFPGSSITDTQYFGPGTRLTVL.

The chain carries TRBV18 and TRBJ2-3; 7 bases map to TRBD1. The CDR3 contains 15 residues. Germline V gene data show CDR1 as KGHSH and CDR2 as LQKENI. V gave up 2 bases and J gave up 5 bases; unmatched junction bases: 7. CDR3 region: CASSPSPHRGDTQYF. CDR3 DNA: TGTGCCAGCTCACCAAGCCCACACAGGGGAGATACGCAGTATTTT. The variable domain in full, completed from reference TRBV18 and TRBJ2-3, reads NAGVMQNPRHLVRRRGQEARLRCSPMKGHSHVYWYRQLPEEGLKFMVYLQKENIIDESGMPKERFSAEFPKEGPSILRIQQVVRGDSAAYFCASSPSPHRGDTQYFGPGTRLTVL.

CDR3 sequence reads: CASHGQLYEQYF. In DNA form, the CDR3 reads TGTGCCAGTCACGGACAGCTCTACGAGCAGTACTTC. The chain employs TRBV28 and TRBJ2-7, with D maybe TRBD1 (6 bases). The CDR3 loop spans 12 amino acids. Germline lookup yields CDR1 MDHEN and CDR2 SYDVKM. Trimming cost V 9 bases and J 3 bases, with 12 bases left between them.

This clone has a handful of counts. Written as DNA, the CDR3 is TGTGCCAGCAGCTTGGGACCTGGAAACACCATATATTTT. It encodes CASSLGPGNTIYF. J is TRBJ1-3 and V is TRBV5-5; D remains unclear. The ends were cut back, 0 bases at V and 2 bases at J, with 3 bases in the middle. CDR3 length equals 13 residues. Germline V CDR1 and CDR2: SGHKS, YYEKEE (reference sequence).

Remarks on this clone: The same CDR3 arises from other DNA sequences in this sample as well. The chain links TRBV7-8 to TRBJ1-2; TRBD1 is a possible D gene (6 bases). Germline-derived CDR1 and CDR2 are SGHVS and FQNEAQ. This CDR3 has 13 amino acids. The ends were cut back, 6 bases at V and 2 bases at J, with 10 bases in the middle. In DNA form, the CDR3 reads TGTGCCAGCAGTTCTCAGGGGAACTATGGCTACACCTTC. Translated: CASSSQGNYGYTF.

V and J are TRBV19 and TRBJ1-2; TRBD1 aligns across 7 bases. Germline V CDR1 and CDR2: LNHDA, SQIVND (reference sequence). The CDR3 sequence is 15 residues long. Trimming cost V 7 bases and J 3 bases; bases outside gene matches: 11. The CDR3 loop reads CASTPGAGGYYGYTF. The CDR3 DNA reads as TGTGCCAGTACCCCCGGGGCAGGGGGGTACTATGGCTACACCTTC.

This clone was seen only a few times. The V gene is TRBV5-1, the J gene TRBJ2-5; the match to TRBD2 covers 15 bases. The trim removed 4 bases at V and 3 bases at J, leaving 7 bases unmatched. CDR3 length equals 17 residues. Germline V gives CDR1 SGHRS, CDR2 YFSETQ. The CDR3 is CASSPGTSGGTEETQYF. CDR3 nucleotides: TGCGCCAGCAGCCCCGGGACTAGCGGGGGGACTGAAGAGACCCAGTACTTC.

This clone showed up just a few times. V is TRBV9 and J is TRBJ2-1; 9 nucleotides line up with TRBD1. Per the germline V gene, CDR1 is SGDLS and CDR2 is YYNGEE. The CDR3 has 13 residues. V trimming: 5 bases; J trimming: 8 bases; junction bases outside the gene matches: 5. The CDR3 region has the DNA TGTGCCAGCAGACCGGGACAGGGCCATGAGCAGTTCTTC. Its translation is CASRPGQGHEQFF.

This clone was seen a handful of times. This chain uses TRBV7-9 with TRBJ1-2, with a possible D match to TRBD1 (5 bases). With 5 bases removed from V and 8 bases from J, the gap between germline ends came to 18 bases. The length of the CDR3 is 14 residues. CDR1 is SEHNR, CDR2 FQNEAQ, per germline (reference sequence). The CDR3 nucleotides are TGTGCCAGCAGCCCAAAGGGGAGTACGCCCGGCTACACCTTC. This gives the protein CASSPKGSTPGYTF.